This T cell receptor beta chain was obtained from a study of blood T cell repertoires in COVID-19. Looking at the study overall: Samples representing acute and convalescent COVID-19 were sourced from the United States, Italy and Spain.

Trimming at V came to 2 bases and at J to 7 bases, leaving 13 bases not matched to a gene. Germline V gene sequence: CDR1 GTSNPN, CDR2 SVGIG (reference sequence). The CDR3 totals 17 residues. Libraries were prepared by immunoSEQ multiplex PCR; TCRdb keeps only in-frame clonotypes and omits some of them. The sample records about 210,000 clones, roughly nine tenths being singletons. The sequenced material came from PBMCs or T cells enriched from blood (not recorded which). The chain links TRBV30 to TRBJ2-4, with 11 bases aligning to TRBD1. This clonotype originated in a young woman who had recovered from COVID-19. DNA for the CDR3: TGTGCCTGGAGTCTCGCGGGGTGGGACAGGGGGAGGAACATTCAGTACTTC. Translated, it gives CAWSLAGWDRGRNIQYF.